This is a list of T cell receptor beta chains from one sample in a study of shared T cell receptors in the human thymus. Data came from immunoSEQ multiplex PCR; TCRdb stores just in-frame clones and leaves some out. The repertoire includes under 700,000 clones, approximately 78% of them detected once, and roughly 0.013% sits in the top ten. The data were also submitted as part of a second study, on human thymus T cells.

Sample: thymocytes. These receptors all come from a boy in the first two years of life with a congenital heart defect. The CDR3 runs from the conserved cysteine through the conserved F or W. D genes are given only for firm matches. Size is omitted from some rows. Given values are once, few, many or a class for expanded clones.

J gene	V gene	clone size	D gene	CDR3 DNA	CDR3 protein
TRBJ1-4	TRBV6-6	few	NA	TGTGCCAGCAGTCCAATGACAGGCCGTAATGAAAAACTGTTTTTT	CASSPMTGRNEKLFF
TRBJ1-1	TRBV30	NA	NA	TGTGCCTGGAGTTCTCCCGGGATATTGAACACTGAAGCTTTCTTT	CAWSSPGILNTEAFF
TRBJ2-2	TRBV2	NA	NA	TGTGCCAGCAGTGACAGGGCCTCCACCGGGGAGCTGTTTTTT	CASSDRASTGELFF
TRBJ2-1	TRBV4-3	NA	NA	TGCGCCAGCAGCCAAGACCCGAGCTCCTACAATGAGCAGTTCTTC	CASSQDPSSYNEQFF
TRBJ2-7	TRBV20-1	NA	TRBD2	TGCAGTCCGGCGGGGGGGGACGAGCAGTACTTC	CSPAGGDEQYF
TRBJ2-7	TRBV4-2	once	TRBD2	TGTGCCAGCAGCCGAGCTACGGGAGGACTTAGGTACGAGCAGTACTTC	CASSRATGGLRYEQYF
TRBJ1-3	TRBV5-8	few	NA	TGTGCCAGCAGCCGTGAGGGCGGTCCTAGCCCTGGAAACACCATATATTTT	CASSREGGPSPGNTIYF
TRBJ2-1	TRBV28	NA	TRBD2	TGTGCCAGCAGTTTACGGCTAGCGGGAGGCGTGAGTGAGCAGTTCTTC	CASSLRLAGGVSEQFF
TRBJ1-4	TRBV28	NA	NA	TGTGCCAGCAGTTTAGTGGTCGGGATACTGTTTTTT	CASSLVVGILFF
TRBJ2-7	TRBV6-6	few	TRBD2	TGTGCCAGCACAAGCGGGATGTACTCCTACGAGCAGTACTTC	CASTSGMYSYEQYF
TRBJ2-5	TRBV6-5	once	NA	TGTGCCAGCAGCCACAGCTGGGAGACCCAGTACTTC	CASSHSWETQYF
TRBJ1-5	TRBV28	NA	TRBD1	TGTGCCAGCAGGACAGGGTACAAGAATCAGCCCCAGCATTTT	CASRTGYKNQPQHF
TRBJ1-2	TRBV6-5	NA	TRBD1	TGTGCCAGCAGTTACGGTACAGGGGGAGGCTACACCTTC	CASSYGTGGGYTF
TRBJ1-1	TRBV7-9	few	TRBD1	TGTGCCAGCAGCCCTCGGGGGGGACAGTTTGAAGCTTTCTTT	CASSPRGGQFEAFF
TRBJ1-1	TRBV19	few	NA	TGTGCCAGTAGCCCCCGCCCGGGGACTGAAGCTTTCTTT	CASSPRPGTEAFF
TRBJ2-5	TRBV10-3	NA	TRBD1	TGTGCCAGCTCGCCGGGACAGGGTGTAGAGACCCAGTACTTC	CASSPGQGVETQYF
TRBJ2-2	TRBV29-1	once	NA	TGCAGCGTTGCGGGTCTTGTCACCGGGGAGCTGTTTTTT	CSVAGLVTGELFF